The 16 T cell receptor beta chains in this list originate from one sample, sequenced in a study of shared clonotypes between healthy human individuals (dated by TCRdb to 2018 to 2020). For the CD8 naive samples, CD45RO-negative cells were positively selected for CCR7, yielding a CD45RA+CCR7+ population from which TemRA cells were excluded. Library preparation used the immunoSEQ multiplex PCR assay. As stored in TCRdb, this immuneACCESS dataset retains in-frame rearrangements with V and J assigned. A fraction of the clones does not appear; measured against another copy, unresolved V genes explain less than half of the discrepancy, and the remainder lacks a known reason. Counted in this sample were almost 700,000 clones; around 92% of them appeared once. Jointly, the top ten make up approximately 25% of the sample. Sequences were obtained from naive CD8+ T cells sorted from blood. The cell subset or site label corresponds to: CD45RA+CCR7+. All receptors come from a man aged 25 to 45 in good health.

In the case of this clone: Other DNA sequences of this sample code for an identical CDR3. The gene calls are TRBV9 and TRBJ1-2; unclear D gene. The V end was cut by 4 bases, the J end by 6 bases, with 10 bases between. The CDR3 totals 12 residues. Germline CDR1 and CDR2: SGDLS and YYNGEE. The CDR3 loop is CASSSRTDGYTF. CDR3 nucleotide sequence: TGTGCCAGCAGCTCCCGTACAGATGGCTACACCTTC.

The chain couples TRBV27 to TRBJ2-7; TRBD2 agrees at 7 bases. CDR3 length equals 14 residues. From germline, CDR1 is MNHEY and CDR2 SMNVEV (reference sequence). The V gene end was trimmed by 8 bases and the J gene end by 3 bases; junction bases not matched to a gene: 10. The CDR3 nucleotides read TGTGCCAGCGGCCGGCTAGCGGAAGACTACGAGCAGTACTTC. Translated: CASGRLAEDYEQYF.

The count of this clone is one. The V and J genes are TRBV5-1 and TRBJ2-3; D might be TRBD2 (6 bases). From germline, CDR1 is SGHRS and CDR2 YFSETQ. The CDR3 runs 16 residues. The V end was cut by 2 bases, the J end by 5 bases, with 18 bases between. This CDR3 is CASSLMGGTVRDTQYF. Here the CDR3 DNA reads TGCGCCAGCAGCTTAATGGGCGGGACGGTTAGAGATACGCAGTATTTT.

The chain has TRBV28 and TRBJ2-7; 11 bases agree with TRBD1. The germline CDR1 and CDR2 sequences are MDHEN and SYDVKM. The trim removed 6 bases at V and 4 bases at J, leaving 11 bases unmatched. CDR3 length: 16 residues. The CDR3 coding sequence is TGTGCCAGCAGAGGGACAGGGGGGGCAAACTCGTACGAGCAGTACTTC. Its translation is CASRGTGGANSYEQYF.

The genes are TRBV12-2 and TRBJ2-5; the table names TRBD2, a call not compared with the DNA. TRBV12-2 is tagged as a pseudogene. This CDR3 region has 14 residues. CDR3 sequence reads: CASRLASGRETQYF. In DNA form, the CDR3 reads TGTGCAAGTCGCTTAGCTAGCGGGAGGGAGACCCAGTACTTC.

The J gene is TRBJ1-2, the V gene TRBV10-3; D is unresolved. Trimming took off 8 bases at V and 6 bases at J, with 10 bases between the two ends. Germline values: CDR1 ENHRY, CDR2 SYGVKD. This CDR3 contains 11 residues. CDR3 coding DNA: TGTGCCATCGGGCGGTGGGATGGCTACACCTTC. Protein product: CAIGRWDGYTF.

In the case of this clone: This specimen includes other DNA sequences encoding the same CDR3. This sequence joins TRBV27 and TRBJ1-5; D gene uncertain. V was trimmed by 0 bases and J by 0 bases, leaving 6 bases between them. The germline gives CDR1 MNHEY, CDR2 SMNVEV (reference sequence). The CDR3 has 15 amino acids. CDR3 DNA sequence: TGTGCCAGCAGTTTATCTGGCGATAGCAATCAGCCCCAGCATTTT. Its translation: CASSLSGDSNQPQHF.

V is TRBV15 and J is TRBJ2-5, with 14 bases matching TRBD2. V lost 5 bases and J lost 5; bases outside the gene matches: 13. The CDR3 spans 18 residues. Germline CDR1 LNHNV, CDR2 YYDKDF (reference sequence). CDR3 amino acids: CATSPQPTSGRARETQYF. CDR3 DNA sequence: TGTGCCACCAGCCCTCAGCCGACTAGCGGGAGGGCCCGGGAGACCCAGTACTTC.

This chain connects TRBV7-3 to TRBJ2-3; D is perhaps TRBD2 (5 bases). The V gene's germline CDR1 is SGHTA and CDR2 FQGTGA. The V end was cut by 5 bases, the J end by 0 bases, with 12 bases between. This CDR3 region has 15 residues. The CDR3 reads CASSPLPGSTDTQYF. CDR3 nucleotide sequence: TGTGCCAGCAGCCCCCTCCCGGGGAGCACAGATACGCAGTATTTT.

This clone occurred once. The chain uses TRBV5-6 and TRBJ1-4; no definite D call. This CDR3 region has 12 residues. V was cut by 0 bases and J by 10 bases, with 7 bases left in between. Germline-derived CDR1 and CDR2 are SGHDT and YYEEEE. The CDR3 sequence: CASSLEKGKLFF. CDR3 DNA sequence: TGTGCCAGCAGCTTGGAGAAGGGAAAACTGTTTTTT.

A single count supports this clone. The chain joins TRBV7-9 to TRBJ2-7, with TRBD1 identical over 12 bases. From germline, CDR1 is SEHNR and CDR2 FQNEAQ (reference sequence). J lost 7 bases, V lost 4 bases, and 11 bases had no gene match. The CDR3 covers 16 residues. The CDR3 protein is CASSSPRGQGAREQYF. The CDR3 DNA follows: TGTGCCAGCAGCTCCCCGAGGGGACAGGGGGCCAGGGAGCAGTACTTC.

The chain joins TRBV19 to TRBJ1-1, with 10 bases lining up with TRBD1. The CDR3 loop spans 13 amino acids. Unmatched junction bases numbered 0, after V lost 3 bases and J lost 5 bases. Germline assignment: CDR1 LNHDA and CDR2 SQIVND (reference sequence). The CDR3 loop reads CASSMGQGTEAFF. CDR3 sequence (DNA): TGTGCCAGTAGTATGGGACAGGGGACTGAAGCTTTCTTT.

The chain joins TRBV5-1 to TRBJ2-3, with 11 bases fitting TRBD2. V dropped 0 bases and J dropped 3; count of bases not matched to a gene: 3. Per germline, CDR1 SGHRS and CDR2 YFSETQ. This CDR3 region has 16 residues. The CDR3 bases are TGCGCCAGCAGCTTGGTGCTAGCGGGAGGAACAGATACGCAGTATTTT. This codes for CASSLVLAGGTDTQYF.

The V and J genes are TRBV6-1 and TRBJ1-1, with D tentatively TRBD1 (5 bases). Trimming removed 6 bases from V and 2 bases from J, with 13 bases in between. CDR3 length: 14 residues. The V gene's germline CDR1 is MNHNS and CDR2 SASEGT. CDR3 DNA sequence: TGTGCCAGCAGCAAGACAGTGCGCAACACTGAAGCTTTCTTT. This gives the protein CASSKTVRNTEAFF.

The gene calls are TRBV6-1 and TRBJ1-2, with D possibly being TRBD1 (6 bases). The V end lost 3 bases, the J end lost 3 bases, and 20 bases lay between the germline ends. CDR1 is MNHNS and CDR2 is SASEGT in the germline V gene. This CDR3 has 17 residues. This CDR3 is CASSDTRGGRSHYGYTF. The CDR3 region has the DNA TGTGCCAGCAGTGACACTAGGGGGGGAAGAAGTCACTATGGCTACACCTTC.

In its sample, this clone was seen once. This sequence joins TRBV19 and TRBJ2-1; no clear D gene. This CDR3 is built from 13 residues. The V end lost 5 bases, the J end lost 6 bases, and 11 bases lay between the germline ends. Looked up from germline, CDR1 is LNHDA and CDR2 is SQIVND (reference sequence). CDR3: CASSYIGGNEQFF. The CDR3 nucleotides are TGTGCCAGTAGTTACATTGGCGGCAATGAGCAGTTCTTC.